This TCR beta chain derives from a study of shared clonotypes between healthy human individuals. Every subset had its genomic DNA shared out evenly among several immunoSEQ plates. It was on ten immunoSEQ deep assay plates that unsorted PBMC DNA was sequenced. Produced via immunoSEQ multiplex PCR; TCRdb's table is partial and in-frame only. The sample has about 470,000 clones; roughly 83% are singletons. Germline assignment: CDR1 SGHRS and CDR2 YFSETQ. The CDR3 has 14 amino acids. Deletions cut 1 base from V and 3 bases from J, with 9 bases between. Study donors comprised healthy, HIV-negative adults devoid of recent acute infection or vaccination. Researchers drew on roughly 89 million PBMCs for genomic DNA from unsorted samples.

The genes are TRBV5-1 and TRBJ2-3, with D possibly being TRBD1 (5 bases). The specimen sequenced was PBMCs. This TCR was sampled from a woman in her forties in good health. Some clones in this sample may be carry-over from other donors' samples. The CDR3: CASSLQGTTDTQYF. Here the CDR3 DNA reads TGCGCCAGCAGCTTGCAGGGCACAACAGATACGCAGTATTTT.